Presented here are 21 T cell receptor beta chains from one specimen sequenced in a study of blood T cell repertoires in COVID-19. The table came from immunoSEQ multiplex PCR; TCRdb's copy has only in-frame clones and leaves some out. Of about 70,000 clones detected, about four fifths appear once; the ten largest clones hold roughly 20%. Sequences were obtained from peripheral blood. These receptors were taken from a woman aged 70-85 years with acute or convalescent COVID-19.

The chain has TRBV7-9 and TRBJ1-5; 9 nucleotides line up with TRBD1. The CDR3 consists of 16 residues. Germline loops: CDR1 SEHNR, CDR2 FQNEAQ (reference sequence). J gave up 2 bases and V 3 bases, and 5 bases lay outside the gene matches. Written as DNA, the CDR3 is TGTGCCAGCAGCTTGGGACAGGGAAGGGGCAATCAGCCCCAGCATTTT. Translated: CASSLGQGRGNQPQHF.

This clone was detected only a few times. The J gene is TRBJ2-3, the V gene TRBV7-9; the D is unclear. The V gene lost 1 base and the J gene lost 14 bases, with 10 bases spanning the gap. The CDR3 contains 11 residues. Germline V CDR1 and CDR2: SEHNR, FQNEAQ (reference sequence). Here the CDR3 DNA reads TGTGCCAGCAGCTTAGGAAGCGAAGGGTATTTT. Encoded protein: CASSLGSEGYF.

V is TRBV6-5 and J is TRBJ1-4; TRBD1 might be the D (5 bases). This CDR3 has 13 amino acids. Trimming took 6 bases from V and 5 from J, leaving 10 bases between them. Germline loops: CDR1 MNHEY, CDR2 SVGAGI. The CDR3 nucleotides read TGTGCCAGCAGGCGGGACGGCAATGAAAAACTGTTTTTT. This encodes CASRRDGNEKLFF.

The rearrangement links TRBV14 to TRBJ2-7; D perhaps matches TRBD1 (6 bases). This CDR3 contains 15 residues. Trimming left V 1 base short and J 3 bases short, with 13 bases between. CDR1 is SGHDN and CDR2 is FVKESK in the germline V gene. CDR3 bases: TGTGCCAGCAGCCAAGTCCCACAGGGTATCTACGAGCAGTACTTC. It codes for CASSQVPQGIYEQYF.

This clone was detected once. This sequence joins TRBV10-3 and TRBJ1-3; D gene ambiguous. CDR1 is ENHRY and CDR2 is SYGVKD in the germline V gene. Trimming removed 0 bases at V and 2 bases at J, with 8 bases between. The length of the CDR3 is 15 residues. In DNA, the CDR3 is TGTGCCATCAGTGAGTCCGGTGGGCCTGGAAACACCATATATTTT. Translation gives CAISESGGPGNTIYF.

The chain employs TRBV4-2 and TRBJ2-5; D call uncertain. Germline V gene data show CDR1 as LGHNA and CDR2 as YNFKEQ. Trimming took off 0 bases at V and 5 bases at J, with 10 bases between the two ends. The CDR3 spans 14 residues. The CDR3 loop reads CASSQDPNSETQYF. The CDR3 nucleotides are TGTGCCAGCAGCCAAGACCCCAACAGCGAGACCCAGTACTTC.

The genes are TRBV6-6 and TRBJ2-5, with D possibly being TRBD2 (6 bases). This CDR3 contains 15 residues. V lost 5 bases and J 4 bases, leaving 17 bases between the germline ends. The germline gives CDR1 MNHNY, CDR2 SVGAGI (reference sequence). CDR3 coding DNA: TGTGCCAGCAGTCACCAGGGACTCCCCCCAGAGACCCAGTACTTC. Residues: CASSHQGLPPETQYF.

In its sample, this clone is medium-sized (0.01 to 0.1%). The J gene is TRBJ2-2, the V gene TRBV18; D not resolved. The germline CDR1 and CDR2 sequences are KGHSH and LQKENI. The V end was cut by 4 bases, the J end by 5 bases, with 2 bases between. The CDR3 contains 11 residues. CDR3 nucleotides: TGTGCCAGCTCACTAACCGGGGAGCTGTTTTTT. Translating gives CASSLTGELFF. Variable domain in full (rest from reference TRBV18 and TRBJ2-2): NAGVMQNPRHLVRRRGQEARLRCSPMKGHSHVYWYRQLPEEGLKFMVYLQKENIIDESGMPKERFSAEFPKEGPSILRIQQVVRGDSAAYFCASSLTGELFFGEGSRLTVL.

This chain links TRBV28 with TRBJ1-6, with a possible D match to TRBD1 (5 bases). Germline lookup yields CDR1 MDHEN and CDR2 SYDVKM. The CDR3 has 14 residues. V was shortened by 5 bases and J by 7 bases, with 12 bases between the two germline ends. CDR3 DNA sequence: TGTGCCAGCAGTGCTGGGGCAGGGAATTCACCCCTCCACTTT. This encodes CASSAGAGNSPLHF.

This clone came up once. This rearrangement joins TRBV11-2 to TRBJ2-7; no definite D call. The CDR3 extends over 14 amino acids. Germline values: CDR1 SGHAT, CDR2 FQNNGV. Trimming removed 5 bases at V and 1 base at J, with 12 bases between. The CDR3 loop is CASSPTTGSYEQYF. CDR3 sequence (DNA): TGTGCCAGCAGCCCTACGACTGGATCCTACGAGCAGTACTTC.

The chain employs TRBV5-1 and TRBJ1-4, with unresolved D. V was pared by 0 bases and J by 4 bases, with 7 bases between. The CDR3 consists of 14 residues. Germline V gives CDR1 SGHRS, CDR2 YFSETQ. In nucleotides, the CDR3 is TGCGCCAGCAGCTTGGGAGCCCGTAATGAAAAACTGTTTTTT. Its translation: CASSLGARNEKLFF.

The chain is built from TRBV7-9 and TRBJ2-1, with a possible D match to TRBD1 (6 bases). Germline lookup yields CDR1 SEHNR and CDR2 FQNEAQ (reference sequence). CDR3 size: 16 residues. With 2 bases removed from V and 7 bases from J, the gap between germline ends came to 18 bases. CDR3 DNA sequence: TGTGCCAGCAGCTTAATGGGGGCAGTTGCGAGTAATGAGCAGTTCTTC. Its translation: CASSLMGAVASNEQFF. Supplemented by reference TRBV7-9 and TRBJ2-1, the full variable domain reads DTGVSQNPRHKITKRGQNVTFRCDPISEHNRLYWYRQTLGQGPEFLTYFQNEAQLEKSRLLSDRFSAERPKGSFSTLEIQRTEQGDSAMYLCASSLMGAVASNEQFFGPGTRLTVL.

The chain carries TRBV18 and TRBJ2-7; D perhaps matches TRBD1 (6 bases). V was trimmed by 5 bases and J by 7 bases, leaving 12 bases between them. This CDR3 spans 12 amino acids. Germline CDR1 and CDR2: KGHSH and LQKENI. CDR3 nucleotides: TGTGCCAGCTCATCCAGGGGAGATGAGCAGTACTTC. Its translation is CASSSRGDEQYF.

CDR3 coding DNA: TGTGCCAGCAGTTTATCTCGGACTAGCAATGAGCAGTTCTTC. It encodes CASSLSRTSNEQFF. V gene TRBV27 combines with J gene TRBJ2-1; 7 positions match TRBD2. The V and J ends lost 0 bases and 6 bases, in that order; junction bases with no gene match: 2. Per germline, CDR1 MNHEY and CDR2 SMNVEV (reference sequence). This CDR3 contains 14 residues.

V gene TRBV29-1 combines with J gene TRBJ2-7; D not certain. CDR1 and CDR2 (germline): SQVTM, ANQGSEA. V gave up 7 bases and J gave up 3 bases, with 4 bases separating them. The CDR3 runs to 9 residues. The CDR3 coding sequence is TGCAGCGCTAGCTACGAGCAGTACTTC. Translated: CSASYEQYF.

On this clone: Distinct nucleotide sequences in the sample also encode this CDR3. The V gene is TRBV19, the J gene TRBJ1-5, with TRBD1 matching 10 bases. The CDR3 extends over 15 amino acids. V dropped 6 bases and J dropped 0; count of bases not matched to a gene: 2. Germline CDR1 and CDR2: LNHDA and SQIVND (reference sequence). CDR3 sequence: CASRDRGHSNQPQHF. The CDR3, as DNA: TGTGCCAGTAGAGACAGGGGGCATAGCAATCAGCCCCAGCATTTT.

This sequence joins TRBV21-1 and TRBJ1-5. TRBV21-1 is labeled a pseudogene. This CDR3 spans 14 amino acids. DNA of the CDR3: TGTGCCAGCAGCCTGAAGGCCGGGAGTCAGCCCCAGCATTTT. This translates into CASSLKAGSQPQHF.

The rearrangement uses TRBV13 and TRBJ2-1; the match to TRBD1 covers 9 bases. With V trimmed by 0 bases and J by 0 bases, 3 bases remained unmatched. This CDR3 region has 17 residues. Germline V CDR1 and CDR2: PRHDT, FYEKMQ (reference sequence). The CDR3 region is CASSLGGQGSSYNEQFF. CDR3 bases: TGTGCCAGCAGCTTAGGGGGACAGGGCAGCTCCTACAATGAGCAGTTCTTC.

The rearrangement links TRBV6-5 to TRBJ1-1; D unclear. Germline V lookup: CDR1 MNHEY, CDR2 SVGAGI. V was cut by 5 bases and J by 0 bases, with 10 bases left in between. The CDR3 spans 14 residues. In nucleotides, the CDR3 is TGTGCCAGCAGTCTTACAGCCTTGAACACTGAAGCTTTCTTT. Protein product: CASSLTALNTEAFF.

V and J are TRBV5-4 and TRBJ1-2; D is unresolved. The CDR3 has 14 amino acids. Germline V lookup: CDR1 SGHNT, CDR2 YYREEE (reference sequence). V lost 2 bases and J 2 bases, leaving 10 bases between the germline ends. CDR3 DNA sequence: TGTGCCAGCAGCTTATTCGCCGGGAACTATGGCTACACCTTC. Residues: CASSLFAGNYGYTF.

The J gene is TRBJ1-3, the V gene TRBV20-1; D uncertain. CDR1 and CDR2 from the germline V gene are DFQATT and SNEGSKA (reference sequence). The CDR3 consists of 13 residues. V lost 3 bases, J lost 3 bases, and 9 bases lay in between. The CDR3 is CSASVGYGNTIYF. In nucleotides, the CDR3 is TGCAGTGCTAGTGTCGGGTATGGAAACACCATATATTTT.